The T cell receptor (beta chain) described here comes from a study of cytomegalovirus exposure and HLA in healthy donors. V was clipped by 3 bases and J by 4 bases, with 13 bases between them. Germline V gene data show CDR1 as SGHVS and CDR2 as FNYEAQ. CDR3 size: 15 residues. This PCR relied on a set of 60 Vbeta primers and 13 Jbeta primers. The method was immunoSEQ multiplex PCR; TCRdb's version includes in-frame clones alone and lacks a portion of them. The data hold under 200,000 clones, with around four fifths observed a single time. Donors showed nominal health when sampled, although they likely had unrecorded immune exposures. A remark on this clone: Its target is not known.

Study results and limitations: Researchers counted 150 to 200 TCR beta chains as cytomegalovirus-associated. Several of the most significant clusters appeared linked to common viral pathogens, based on a later analysis. Across HLA loci, a later analysis found differing TCR association rates, with DRB1 most and HLA-C fewest.

Sequencing used PBMCs. The sequence derives from a man aged 50-60 years in good health and CMV-seropositive. V and J are TRBV7-6 and TRBJ2-1; D is possibly TRBD1 (6 bases). The chain's CDR3 is CASSLGQPGYNEQFF. The CDR3 DNA reads as TGTGCCAGCAGCTTGGGACAACCAGGATACAATGAGCAGTTCTTC. The full variable domain, with the rest looked up from reference TRBV7-6 and TRBJ2-1, is GAGVSQSPRYKVTKRGQDVALRCDPISGHVSLYWYRQALGQGPEFLTYFNYEAQQDKSGLPNDRFSAERPEGSISTLTIQRTEQRDSAMYRCASSLGQPGYNEQFFGPGTRLTVL.